What follows are 31 T cell receptor beta chains derived from one specimen sequenced in a study of vaccination and CD4 T cells after COVID-19. TCRdb recomputed calls from the PCR reads with MiXCR, one row per CDR3 protein. The sample has just under 20,000 distinct CDR3 sequences; 50% to 75% are singletons. Sample: CD4+ T cells from blood, taken after SARS-CoV-2 vaccination. These TCRs come from a human donor who had recovered from COVID-19.

The chain links TRBV9 to TRBJ1-6, with D unclear. The CDR3 contains 14 residues. Trimming removed 3 bases from V and 10 bases from J, with 14 bases in between. Germline values: CDR1 SGDLS, CDR2 YYNGEE. As DNA, the CDR3 is TGTGCCAGCAGCGCGGCTTATGTCGAATCACCCCTCCACTTT. The encoded protein is CASSAAYVESPLHF.

V is TRBV27 and J is TRBJ2-6; the D is unclear. The germline V gene has CDR1 MNHEY and CDR2 SMNVEV (reference sequence). V lost 4 bases, J lost 2 bases, and 9 bases lay in between. This CDR3 region has 15 residues. CDR3 protein: CASSSPSAGANVLTF. DNA of the CDR3: TGTGCCAGCAGTTCCCCCTCGGCTGGGGCCAACGTCCTGACTTTC.

DNA of the CDR3: TGTGCCAGCAGCTCCTCACTAAACGCCTACAATGAGCAGTTCTTC. Translated, it gives CASSSSLNAYNEQFF. The genes are TRBV7-2 and TRBJ2-1; D is uncertain. V dropped 4 bases and J dropped 2 bases, with 12 bases sitting between them. The CDR3 consists of 15 residues. Germline CDR1 reads SGHTA; CDR2 reads FQGNSA.

The V call is TRBV15, the J call TRBJ2-1; 9 nucleotides match TRBD2. Trimming took 1 base from V and 6 from J; bases not matched to a gene: 4. The CDR3 has 15 amino acids. Germline V gene data show CDR1 as LNHNV and CDR2 as YYDKDF (reference sequence). The CDR3 reads CATSRGSGSTNEQFF. The CDR3 bases are TGTGCCACCAGCAGAGGTAGCGGGAGTACCAATGAGCAGTTCTTC.

The rearrangement links TRBV19 to TRBJ2-7, with 12 bases identical to TRBD2. Germline trimming cut 7 bases from V and 0 bases from J; bases unmatched to any gene: 1. The germline V gene has CDR1 LNHDA and CDR2 SQIVND (reference sequence). The CDR3 is made up of 14 amino acids. DNA of the CDR3: TGTGCCAGTAAGACTAGCGGGAGCTCCTACGAGCAGTACTTC. This sequence encodes CASKTSGSSYEQYF.

The chain links TRBV5-6 to TRBJ1-1; possibly TRBD1 for D (5 bases). This CDR3 spans 15 amino acids. Trimming took 2 bases from V and 1 from J, leaving 12 bases between them. CDR1 is SGHDT and CDR2 is YYEEEE in the germline V gene. The CDR3 protein is CASSLLGVGNTEAFF. The CDR3 nucleotides read TGTGCCAGCAGCTTACTGGGGGTAGGGAACACTGAAGCTTTCTTT.

This chain uses TRBV10-1 with TRBJ2-2, with a tentative D call TRBD2 (5 bases). Germline assignment: CDR1 WNHNN and CDR2 SYGVQD (reference sequence). The CDR3 sequence is 14 residues long. V shed 6 bases and J shed 7 bases, with 15 bases lying between them. CDR3: CASSTGISLGELFF. The CDR3 coding sequence is TGCGCCAGCAGCACCGGGATTTCCCTCGGGGAGCTGTTTTTT.

The chain joins TRBV5-1 to TRBJ2-7, with a tentative D call TRBD1 (5 bases). The length of the CDR3 is 14 residues. Looked up from germline, CDR1 is SGHRS and CDR2 is YFSETQ. V was shortened by 0 bases and J by 3 bases, with 10 bases between the two germline ends. CDR3 coding DNA: TGCGCCAGCAGCTTGGGACAGCAATTCTACGAGCAGTACTTC. It is translated as CASSLGQQFYEQYF.

This clonotype was observed a handful of times. The chain links TRBV28 to TRBJ1-1; D remains ambiguous. The germline V and J ends were trimmed by 2 bases and 0 bases, with 7 bases remaining between them. Germline V gene data show CDR1 as MDHEN and CDR2 as SYDVKM. This CDR3 comprises 14 residues. The CDR3 DNA reads as TGTGCCAGCAGTTTACGGAGGATGAACACTGAAGCTTTCTTT. Its protein is CASSLRRMNTEAFF.

This clonotype has just one count. This chain links TRBV28 with TRBJ1-5; unclear D gene. Looked up from germline, CDR1 is MDHEN and CDR2 is SYDVKM. This CDR3 spans 13 amino acids. V was cut by 3 bases and J by 6 bases, with 9 bases left in between. The CDR3 reads CASSFRPGQPQHF. The CDR3 bases are TGTGCCAGCAGTTTTAGGCCGGGTCAGCCCCAGCATTTT.

The rearrangement links TRBV7-2 to TRBJ1-1; D is perhaps TRBD1 (5 bases). Per the germline V gene, CDR1 is SGHTA and CDR2 is FQGNSA. Trimming stripped 4 bases from V and 0 bases from J, with 9 bases between. The CDR3 sequence is 14 residues long. CDR3 region: CASSSQGVNTEAFF. CDR3 DNA sequence: TGTGCCAGCAGCTCGCAGGGTGTGAACACTGAAGCTTTCTTT.

The chain is built from TRBV20-1 and TRBJ2-7; the match to TRBD1 covers 11 bases. The J segment lost 3 bases and the V segment lost 6 bases, leaving 4 bases of the junction unmatched. Germline-derived CDR1 and CDR2 are DFQATT and SNEGSKA (reference sequence). The CDR3 spans 13 residues. CDR3 DNA sequence: TGCAGTGCCCCGGGACAGGGGGACTACGAGCAGTACTTC. Protein sequence: CSAPGQGDYEQYF.

The V call is TRBV28, the J call TRBJ2-5; the match to TRBD1 covers 7 bases. The length of the CDR3 is 14 residues. Germline CDR1 reads MDHEN; CDR2 reads SYDVKM. Trimming at V came to 5 bases and at J to 1 base, leaving 4 bases not matched to a gene. CDR3 bases: TGTGCCAGCAGTCGGGACAGATTCCAAGAGACCCAGTACTTC. It codes for CASSRDRFQETQYF.

This clonotype showed up just a few times. This rearrangement joins TRBV10-3 to TRBJ1-2, with a possible D match to TRBD1 (6 bases). Germline CDR1 and CDR2: ENHRY and SYGVKD. The CDR3 is 14 residues long. V gave up 2 bases and J gave up 8 bases, with 15 bases separating them. The CDR3 nucleotides read TGTGCCATCAGTGAGAATCCGGGGGCTGGGGGCTACACCTTC. Amino acids: CAISENPGAGGYTF.

The chain couples TRBV7-9 to TRBJ2-5; the D call may be TRBD1 or TRBD2 (5 bases each). Germline CDR1 reads SEHNR; CDR2 reads FQNEAQ (reference sequence). With 4 bases removed from V and 1 base from J, the gap between germline ends came to 16 bases. The CDR3 runs to 16 residues. The CDR3 sequence is CASSYTPWGSQETQYF. The CDR3, as DNA: TGTGCCAGCAGCTACACCCCGTGGGGGTCCCAAGAGACCCAGTACTTC.

The V call is TRBV7-9, the J call TRBJ2-3, with D perhaps TRBD2 (6 bases). CDR1 and CDR2 (germline): SEHNR, FQNEAQ (reference sequence). Between the trimmed V and J ends, which lost 5 bases and 0 bases, there was a span of 9 bases. The CDR3 is made up of 14 amino acids. CDR3 DNA sequence: TGTGCCAGCAGCCCCAGCGGGAGCACAGATACGCAGTATTTT. It specifies CASSPSGSTDTQYF.

This clonotype has only a few counts. The rearrangement uses TRBV2 and TRBJ2-7; TRBD1 aligns across 9 bases. Germline V gives CDR1 SNHLY, CDR2 FYNNEI. The CDR3 runs to 14 residues. V dropped 9 bases and J dropped 3; count of bases not matched to a gene: 9. CDR3 nucleotides: TGTGCCAGTTCTAGGCGGACAGGGGACTACGAGCAGTACTTC. It translates to CASSRRTGDYEQYF.

CDR3 nucleotides: TGTGCCAGCAGCTTAGAAGGGGGTGGCTACACCTTC. It translates to CASSLEGGGYTF. This sequence joins TRBV7-8 and TRBJ1-2; tentatively, D is TRBD1 (6 bases). Germline CDR1 reads SGHVS; CDR2 reads FQNEAQ. V lost 1 base and J lost 7, with 7 bases in between. The CDR3 covers 12 residues.

The chain employs TRBV11-2 and TRBJ2-5, with D perhaps given as TRBD1 or TRBD2 (6 bases each). With 1 base removed from V and 4 bases from J, the gap between germline ends came to 16 bases. The germline V gene encodes CDR1 SGHAT and CDR2 FQNNGV. This CDR3 contains 16 residues. CDR3 DNA sequence: TGTGCCAGCAGCTTAGTTACGGGGGCAACTTCAGAGACCCAGTACTTC. Encoded protein: CASSLVTGATSETQYF.

The rearrangement links TRBV7-4 to TRBJ2-3; unclear D gene. Per the germline V gene, CDR1 is SGHVT and CDR2 is SQSDAQ. The CDR3 covers 12 residues. V lost 5 bases and J 6 bases, leaving 9 bases between the germline ends. The CDR3: CASSVEVDTQYF. Here the CDR3 DNA reads TGTGCCAGCAGCGTAGAGGTGGATACGCAGTATTTT.

The chain links TRBV12-3 or TRBV12-4 to TRBJ2-1, with 15 bases that match TRBD2. This CDR3 comprises 16 residues. The J segment lost 15 bases and the V segment lost 11 bases, leaving 20 bases of the junction unmatched. The CDR3 nucleotides read TGTGCCGACAATGGGGGGGACATGGGACTAGCGGGAGGTATGTTCTTC. It specifies CADNGGDMGLAGGMFF.

This chain links TRBV24-1 with TRBJ1-5, with D maybe TRBD1 (6 bases). Germline V lookup: CDR1 KGHDR, CDR2 SFDVKD. The germline V and J ends were trimmed by 4 bases and 5 bases, with 14 bases remaining between them. CDR3 size: 15 residues. The CDR3 loop is CATSDAGQLDQPQHF. DNA of the CDR3: TGTGCCACCAGTGACGCTGGACAGCTGGATCAGCCCCAGCATTTT.

The V call is TRBV9, the J call TRBJ2-3; D unresolved. The CDR3 covers 12 residues. The germline V and J ends were trimmed by 0 bases and 5 bases, with 4 bases remaining between them. Germline values: CDR1 SGDLS, CDR2 YYNGEE. The CDR3 sequence: CASSVVGDTQYF. In DNA form, the CDR3 reads TGTGCCAGCAGCGTAGTTGGAGATACGCAGTATTTT.

This clonotype was observed a few times. V usage is TRBV6-2 or TRBV6-3 and J usage is TRBJ1-1; 10 bases agree with TRBD1. The CDR3 is 14 residues long. The junction had 6 bases not matched to a gene; V was cut back by 4 bases and J by 7 bases. Per germline, CDR1 MNHEY and CDR2 SVGEGT. The CDR3 DNA follows: TGTGCCAGCAGTTGGGGGACAGGGGTTCTTGAAGCTTTCTTT. Protein sequence: CASSWGTGVLEAFF.

This clonotype was recorded only once. The chain has TRBV2 and TRBJ2-6, with D unclear. This CDR3 region has 15 residues. Germline CDR1 reads SNHLY; CDR2 reads FYNNEI. V was cut by 6 bases and J by 0 bases, with 9 bases left in between. The CDR3 DNA follows: TGTGCCAGCAGGGCTCTGGGCTCTGGGGCCAACGTCCTGACTTTC. Protein product: CASRALGSGANVLTF.

This clonotype was detected a few times. The genes are TRBV28 and TRBJ1-6; possibly TRBD1 for D (6 bases). The CDR3 runs to 18 residues. V lost 1 base and J lost 4, with 17 bases in between. CDR1 and CDR2 (germline): MDHEN, SYDVKM. The CDR3 DNA is TGTGCCAGCAGTTTATTGGGGGCCCCCAGAACTTATAATTCACCCCTCCACTTT. Amino acid sequence: CASSLLGAPRTYNSPLHF.

The rearrangement links TRBV18 to TRBJ1-6; D gene ambiguous. Per the germline V gene, CDR1 is KGHSH and CDR2 is LQKENI. With 3 bases removed from V and 0 bases from J, the gap between germline ends came to 15 bases. CDR3 length equals 18 residues. The CDR3 DNA reads TGTGCCAGCTCACCCAGATCCCAAGGTGACTCCTATAATTCACCCCTCCACTTT. Protein: CASSPRSQGDSYNSPLHF. The whole variable domain, remainder taken from reference TRBV18 and TRBJ1-6, is NAGVMQNPRHLVRRRGQEARLRCSPMKGHSHVYWYRQLPEEGLKFMVYLQKENIIDESGMPKERFSAEFPKEGPSILRIQQVVRGDSAAYFCASSPRSQGDSYNSPLHFGNGTRLTVT.

This clonotype has a handful of counts. The rearrangement links TRBV20-1 to TRBJ1-3; D remains ambiguous. In germline, CDR1 is DFQATT, CDR2 SNEGSKA (reference sequence). V dropped 6 bases and J dropped 0 bases, with 15 bases sitting between them. The CDR3 is made up of 15 amino acids. CDR3 in DNA: TGCAGTGCCTTTGCTAGACGGACCTCTGGAAACACCATATATTTT. It encodes CSAFARRTSGNTIYF.

V is TRBV7-2 and J is TRBJ2-5, with a tentative D call TRBD1 (6 bases). Germline CDR1 and CDR2: SGHTA and FQGNSA. V lost 1 base, J lost 4 bases, and 13 bases lay in between. The CDR3 is 15 residues long. The CDR3 region has the DNA TGTGCCAGCAGCTTAGTCGGGCAGGGGATAGAGACCCAGTACTTC. It is translated as CASSLVGQGIETQYF.

The chain employs TRBV5-1 and TRBJ2-1, with TRBD2 identical over 9 bases. V was pared by 0 bases and J by 5 bases, with 6 bases of the junction left unmatched. Looked up from germline, CDR1 is SGHRS and CDR2 is YFSETQ. The CDR3 contains 16 residues. CDR3 amino acids: CASSLAPGLADNEQFF. CDR3 bases: TGCGCCAGCAGCTTGGCCCCGGGACTAGCAGACAATGAGCAGTTCTTC.

This clonotype came up a few times. The genes are TRBV20-1 and TRBJ2-1; a possible D gene is TRBD2 (5 bases). V shed 0 bases and J shed 0 bases, with 12 bases lying between them. From germline, CDR1 is DFQATT and CDR2 SNEGSKA (reference sequence). The CDR3 has 16 residues. For the CDR3, the DNA is TGCAGTGCTAGAGATCCCCGAGGGAGCTCCTACAATGAGCAGTTCTTC. This codes for CSARDPRGSSYNEQFF.